These 10 T cell receptor beta chains were sequenced from one sample in a study of T cell responses to AZD1222 COVID-19 vaccine. The method was immunoSEQ multiplex PCR; TCRdb's version includes in-frame clones alone and lacks a portion of them. Counted here are 150,000 to 200,000 clones, 90% occurring once; the ten biggest clones make up about 6.1%. The sequenced sample was peripheral blood, obtained on day 0 of AZD1222 vaccination. Every receptor here comes from an adult in good health.

The chain couples TRBV6-5 to TRBJ1-2; the match to TRBD1 covers 7 bases. CDR1 and CDR2 (germline): MNHEY, SVGAGI. The CDR3 has 16 residues. V dropped 2 bases and J dropped 3; count of bases not matched to a gene: 9. The CDR3 region has the DNA TGTGCCAGCAGTTACGCCACAGGGGCGGAGGACTATGGCTACACCTTC. This encodes CASSYATGAEDYGYTF.

V and J are TRBV3-1 (or the pseudogene TRBV3-2) and TRBJ2-7, with D perhaps TRBD1 or TRBD2 (5 bases each). This CDR3 has 14 amino acids. CDR1 and CDR2 (germline): LGHDT, YNNKEL (reference sequence). The ends were cut back, 3 bases at V and 6 bases at J, with 15 bases in the middle. The CDR3, as DNA: TGTGCCAGCAGCCATGGGACCCTTCGGAGCGAGCAGTACTTC. Amino acids: CASSHGTLRSEQYF.

The gene calls are TRBV24-1 and TRBJ2-7; TRBD1 aligns across 9 bases. Germline V lookup: CDR1 KGHDR, CDR2 SFDVKD. V was pared by 9 bases and J by 3 bases, with 5 bases of the junction left unmatched. The CDR3 consists of 13 residues. The CDR3 bases are TGTGCCACCGCCCCGGGACAGGGCTACGAGCAGTACTTC. Its translation: CATAPGQGYEQYF.

The V call is TRBV24-1, the J call TRBJ1-2; no clear D. Germline V CDR1 and CDR2: KGHDR, SFDVKD. Trimming pared 5 bases from V and 2 bases from J, leaving 11 bases between. This CDR3 region has 14 residues. CDR3 sequence (DNA): TGTGCCACCAGTGTTCCCCCAGCAAACTATGGCTACACCTTC. Encoded protein: CATSVPPANYGYTF.

The genes are TRBV7-9 and TRBJ1-1; D is undetermined. Germline V gene sequence: CDR1 SEHNR, CDR2 FQNEAQ (reference sequence). This CDR3 contains 13 residues. Trimming took 2 bases from V and 4 from J, leaving 8 bases between them. As DNA, the CDR3 is TGTGCCAGCAGCTTAAGTTTGGGCACTGAAGCTTTCTTT. Encoded protein: CASSLSLGTEAFF.

V usage is TRBV7-2 and J usage is TRBJ1-3; D remains ambiguous. The CDR3 has 17 amino acids. The V and J ends lost 3 bases and 0 bases respectively, with 15 bases between them. Germline V gene sequence: CDR1 SGHTA, CDR2 FQGNSA. DNA of the CDR3: TGTGCCAGCAGCTTGAGCCCCCAGTCCGGCTCTGGAAACACCATATATTTT. Encoded protein: CASSLSPQSGSGNTIYF.

The chain combines TRBV7-2 with TRBJ2-2; either TRBD1 or TRBD2 may supply D (5 bases each). Germline V gives CDR1 SGHTA, CDR2 FQGNSA. This CDR3 has 15 residues. Deletions cut 5 bases from V and 6 bases from J, with 16 bases between. The CDR3 here is CASSPILMGAGELFF. CDR3 DNA: TGTGCCAGCAGCCCTATTTTAATGGGGGCCGGGGAGCTGTTTTTT.

The chain carries TRBV6-1 and TRBJ2-4; 9 bases align to TRBD2. The CDR3 has 17 amino acids. V trimming: 2 bases; J trimming: 0 bases; junction bases outside the gene matches: 5. Germline V gene lookup returns CDR1 MNHNS and CDR2 SASEGT. DNA for the CDR3: TGTGCCAGCAGTGAACATGGCGGGGGGGTAGCCAAAAACATTCAGTACTTC. Its protein is CASSEHGGGVAKNIQYF.

This clone appeared a single time. V and J are TRBV27 and TRBJ1-2; D not certain. Germline V gene sequence: CDR1 MNHEY, CDR2 SMNVEV (reference sequence). The CDR3 consists of 14 residues. V was shortened by 1 base and J by 4 bases, with 10 bases between the two germline ends. The CDR3 loop is CASSLLGPFYGYTF. For the CDR3, the DNA is TGTGCCAGCAGTTTATTAGGACCCTTCTATGGCTACACCTTC.

The chain joins TRBV6-1 to TRBJ2-3, with a possible D match to TRBD2 (6 bases). V was shortened by 2 bases and J by 9 bases, with 21 bases between the two germline ends. The CDR3 runs to 16 residues. Germline CDR1 reads MNHNS; CDR2 reads SASEGT. The CDR3, as DNA: TGTGCCAGCAGTGAACCAGGGAGGTCCCATCTTGGGACGCAGTATTTT. This translates into CASSEPGRSHLGTQYF.